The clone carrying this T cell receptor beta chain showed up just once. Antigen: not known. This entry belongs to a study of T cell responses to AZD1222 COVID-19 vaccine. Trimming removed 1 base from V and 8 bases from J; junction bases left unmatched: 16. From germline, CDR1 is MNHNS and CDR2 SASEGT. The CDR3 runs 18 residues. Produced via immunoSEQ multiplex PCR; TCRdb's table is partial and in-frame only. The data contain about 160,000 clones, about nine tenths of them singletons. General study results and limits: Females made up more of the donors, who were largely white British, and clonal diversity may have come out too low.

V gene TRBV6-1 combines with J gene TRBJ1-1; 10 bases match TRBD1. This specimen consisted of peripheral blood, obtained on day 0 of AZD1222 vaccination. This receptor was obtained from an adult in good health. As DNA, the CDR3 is TGTGCCAGCAGTGAAGTGTTTTATGGGACAGGGGATATTATCGAAGCTTTCTTT. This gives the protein CASSEVFYGTGDIIEAFF.